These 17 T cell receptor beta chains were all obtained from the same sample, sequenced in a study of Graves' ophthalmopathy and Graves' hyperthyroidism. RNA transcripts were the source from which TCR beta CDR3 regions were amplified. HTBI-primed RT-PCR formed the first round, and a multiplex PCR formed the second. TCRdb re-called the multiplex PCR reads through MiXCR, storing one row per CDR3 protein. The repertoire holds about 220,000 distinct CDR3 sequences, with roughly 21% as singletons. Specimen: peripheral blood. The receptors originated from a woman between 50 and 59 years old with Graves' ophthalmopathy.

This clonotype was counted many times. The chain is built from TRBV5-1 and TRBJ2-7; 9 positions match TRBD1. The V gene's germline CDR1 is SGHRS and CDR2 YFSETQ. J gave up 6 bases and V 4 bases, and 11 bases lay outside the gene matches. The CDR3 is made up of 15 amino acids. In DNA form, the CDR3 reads TGCGCCAGCAGCGTGACCGGGACAGGGAACAGCGAGCAGTACTTC. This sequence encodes CASSVTGTGNSEQYF.

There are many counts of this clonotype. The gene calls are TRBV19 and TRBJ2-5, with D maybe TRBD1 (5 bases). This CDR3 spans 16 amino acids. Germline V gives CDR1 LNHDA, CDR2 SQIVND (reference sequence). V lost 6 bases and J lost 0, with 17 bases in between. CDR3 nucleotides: TGTGCCAGTAGAACCACGCCGACAGCGTACCAAGAGACCCAGTACTTC. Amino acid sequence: CASRTTPTAYQETQYF.

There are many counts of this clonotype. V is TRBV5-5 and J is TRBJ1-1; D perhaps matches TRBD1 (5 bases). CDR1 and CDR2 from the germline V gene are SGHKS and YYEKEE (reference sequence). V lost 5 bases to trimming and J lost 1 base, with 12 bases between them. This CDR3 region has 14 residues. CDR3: CASRPREGNTEAFF. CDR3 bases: TGTGCCAGCAGACCCAGGGAGGGGAACACTGAAGCTTTCTTT.

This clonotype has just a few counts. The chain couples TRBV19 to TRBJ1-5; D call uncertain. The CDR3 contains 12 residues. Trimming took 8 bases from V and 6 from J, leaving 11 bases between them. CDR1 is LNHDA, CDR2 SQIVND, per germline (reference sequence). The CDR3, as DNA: TGTGCCAGTGACTCTCCGGGTCAGCCCCAGCATTTT. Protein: CASDSPGQPQHF.

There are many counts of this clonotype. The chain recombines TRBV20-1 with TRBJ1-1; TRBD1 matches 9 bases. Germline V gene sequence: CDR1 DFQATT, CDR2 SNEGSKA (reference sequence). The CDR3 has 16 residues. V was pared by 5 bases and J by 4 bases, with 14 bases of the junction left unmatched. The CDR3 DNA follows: TGCAGTGCTCCACTCCCGGGACAGGGCTTCGTCACTGAAGCTTTCTTT. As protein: CSAPLPGQGFVTEAFF.

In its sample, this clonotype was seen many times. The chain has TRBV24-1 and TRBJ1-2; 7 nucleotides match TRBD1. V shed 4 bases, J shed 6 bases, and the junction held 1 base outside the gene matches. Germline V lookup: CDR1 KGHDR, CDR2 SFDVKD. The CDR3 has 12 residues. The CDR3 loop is CATSDRGDGYTF. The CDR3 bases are TGTGCCACCAGTGACAGGGGGGATGGCTACACCTTC.

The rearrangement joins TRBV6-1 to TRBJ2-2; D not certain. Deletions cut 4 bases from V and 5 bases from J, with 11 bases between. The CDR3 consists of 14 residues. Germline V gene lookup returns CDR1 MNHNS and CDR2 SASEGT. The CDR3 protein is CASSGLVSTGELFF. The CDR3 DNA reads TGTGCCAGCAGTGGCTTAGTGTCGACCGGGGAGCTGTTTTTT.

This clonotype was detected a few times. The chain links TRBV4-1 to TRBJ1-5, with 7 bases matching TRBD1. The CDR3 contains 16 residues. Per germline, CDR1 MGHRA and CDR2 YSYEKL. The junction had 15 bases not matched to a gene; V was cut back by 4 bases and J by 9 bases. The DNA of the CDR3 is TGCGCCAGCAGCCCCGTGACAGGGCCGCGGGATATGCCCCAGCATTTT. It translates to CASSPVTGPRDMPQHF.

CDR3 DNA sequence: TGCAGTGCTAGAGCTAGCCAAGAGACCCAGTACTTC. Its protein product is CSARASQETQYF. The chain uses TRBV20-1 and TRBJ2-5; no clear D. V lost 1 base, J lost 1 base, and 4 bases lay in between. This CDR3 region has 12 residues. CDR1 is DFQATT, CDR2 SNEGSKA, per germline (reference sequence).

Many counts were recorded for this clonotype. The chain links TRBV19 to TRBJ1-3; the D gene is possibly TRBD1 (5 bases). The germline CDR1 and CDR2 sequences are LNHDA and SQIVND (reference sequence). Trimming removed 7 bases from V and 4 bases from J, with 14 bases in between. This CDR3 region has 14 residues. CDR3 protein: CASKNVGVGNTIYF. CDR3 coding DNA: TGTGCCAGTAAAAACGTAGGGGTCGGAAACACCATATATTTT.

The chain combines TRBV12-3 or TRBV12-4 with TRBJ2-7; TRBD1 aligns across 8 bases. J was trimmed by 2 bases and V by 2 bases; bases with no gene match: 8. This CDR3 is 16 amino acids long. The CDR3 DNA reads TGTGCCAGCAGTTTACTAAGGACAGGGTATCCCTACGAGCAGTACTTC. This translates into CASSLLRTGYPYEQYF.

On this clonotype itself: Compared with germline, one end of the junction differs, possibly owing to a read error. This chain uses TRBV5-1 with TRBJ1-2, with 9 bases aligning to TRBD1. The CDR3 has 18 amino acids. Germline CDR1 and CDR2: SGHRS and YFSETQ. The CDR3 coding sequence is TGCGCCAGCAGCTTGGATGTCCGTTCCCTGGACAGGGGTTATGGCTACATCTTC. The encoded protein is CASSLDVRSLDRGYGYIF.

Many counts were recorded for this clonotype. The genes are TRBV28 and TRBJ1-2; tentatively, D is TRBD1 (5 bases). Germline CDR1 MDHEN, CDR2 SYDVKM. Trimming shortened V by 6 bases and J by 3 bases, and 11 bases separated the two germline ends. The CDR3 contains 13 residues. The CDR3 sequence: CASRIDSYYGYTF. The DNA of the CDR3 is TGTGCCAGCAGGATCGACAGCTACTATGGCTACACCTTC.

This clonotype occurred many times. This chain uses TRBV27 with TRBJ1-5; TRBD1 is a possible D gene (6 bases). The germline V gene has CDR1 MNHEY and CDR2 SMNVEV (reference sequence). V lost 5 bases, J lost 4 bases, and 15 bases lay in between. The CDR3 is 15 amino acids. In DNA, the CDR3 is TGTGCCAGCAGTACCCGGGGGGCGGGGAATCAGCCCCAGCATTTT. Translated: CASSTRGAGNQPQHF.

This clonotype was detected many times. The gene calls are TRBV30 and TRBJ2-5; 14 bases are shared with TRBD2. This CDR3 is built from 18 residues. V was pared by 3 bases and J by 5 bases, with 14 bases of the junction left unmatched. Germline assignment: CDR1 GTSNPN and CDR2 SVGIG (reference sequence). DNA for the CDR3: TGTGCCTGGAGCACAGGGACTAGCGGGAGAGCGATGGTTGAGACCCAGTACTTC. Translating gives CAWSTGTSGRAMVETQYF.

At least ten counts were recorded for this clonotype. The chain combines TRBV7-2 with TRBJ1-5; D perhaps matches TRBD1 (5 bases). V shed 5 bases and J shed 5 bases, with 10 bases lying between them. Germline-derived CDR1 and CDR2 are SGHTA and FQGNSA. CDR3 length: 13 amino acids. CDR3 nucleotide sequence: TGTGCCAGCAGCCCGGACATGTATCAGCCCCAGCATTTT. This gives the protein CASSPDMYQPQHF. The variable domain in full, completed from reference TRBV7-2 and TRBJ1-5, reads GAGVSQSPSNKVTEKGKDVELRCDPISGHTALYWYRQSLGQGLEFLIYFQGNSAPDKSGLPSDRFSAERTGGSVSTLTIQRTQQEDSAVYLCASSPDMYQPQHFGDGTRLSIL.

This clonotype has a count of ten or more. CDR3 sequence: CSAKAQGAPTTEAFF. In DNA form, the CDR3 reads TGCAGCGCCAAAGCCCAGGGGGCCCCAACCACTGAAGCTTTCTTT. The V call is TRBV29-1, the J call TRBJ1-1; 8 nucleotides agree with TRBD1. CDR3 length: 15 residues. Germline V gives CDR1 SQVTM, CDR2 ANQGSEA. The V and J ends lost 7 bases and 4 bases, in that order; junction bases with no gene match: 14.